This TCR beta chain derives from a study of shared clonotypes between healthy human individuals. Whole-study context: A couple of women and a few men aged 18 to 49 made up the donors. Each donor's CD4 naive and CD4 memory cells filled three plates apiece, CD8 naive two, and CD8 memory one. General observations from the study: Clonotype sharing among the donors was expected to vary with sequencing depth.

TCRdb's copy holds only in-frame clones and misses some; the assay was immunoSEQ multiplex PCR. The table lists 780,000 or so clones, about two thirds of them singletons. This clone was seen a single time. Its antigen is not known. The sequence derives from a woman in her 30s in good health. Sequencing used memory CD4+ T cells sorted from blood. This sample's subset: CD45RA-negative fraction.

CDR3 nucleotides: TGTGCCAGCAGTGAATATGGCTACACCTTC. It encodes CASSEYGYTF. The genes are TRBV2 and TRBJ1-2; D unresolved. The germline V gene encodes CDR1 SNHLY and CDR2 FYNNEI. This CDR3 region has 10 residues. V was shortened by 2 bases and J by 5 bases, with 0 bases between the two germline ends.